This TCR beta chain was profiled in a study of response to subunit inactivated influenza vaccine. Details on this clonotype: The antigen is not known.

Whole-study results and caveats: The authors suggested that few new T cells are recruited per seasonal influenza vaccination.

One entry per CDR3 protein, called by TCRdb with MiXCR from the RT-PCR reads. The table has around 760,000 distinct CDR3 sequences, 14% seen once; the top ten hold 6% to 8%. The V gene's germline CDR1 is MDHEN and CDR2 SYDVKM. V was shortened by 2 bases and J by 3 bases, with 12 bases between the two germline ends. The CDR3 consists of 15 residues. This clonotype was sampled from a man between 50 and 59 years old who received an inactivated influenza vaccine. V gene TRBV28 combines with J gene TRBJ2-3; D remains ambiguous. Sequencing was performed on PBMCs from blood, taken 14 days before vaccination. The CDR3 sequence is CASSLGAGVTDTQYF. The CDR3 DNA follows: TGTGCCAGCAGTTTAGGCGCCGGAGTGACAGATACGCAGTATTTT.